Included here is one T cell receptor (beta chain) sequence, with context. Germline values: CDR1 SGHRS, CDR2 YFSETQ. V lost 4 bases, J lost 3 bases, and 6 bases stayed unmatched. The CDR3 totals 14 residues. The sample originates from a study of blood T cell repertoires in COVID-19. Study-level background: Samples representing acute and convalescent COVID-19 were sourced from the United States, Italy and Spain.

In the study's own analysis: Quantification of nucleated cells was approximated via reference gene primer amplification. Method: immunoSEQ multiplex PCR; TCRdb's copy keeps in-frame clones and lacks some. The V and J calls and clone size come from that table; D and trimming were worked out from the DNA. The data contain roughly 380,000 clones, approximately 77% of them singletons. The clonotype was recovered from a human donor with acute or convalescent COVID-19. The donor label of this sample is uncertain. The chain recombines TRBV5-1 with TRBJ1-1; TRBD1 matches 7 bases. Material for sequencing was peripheral blood. CDR3 amino acids: CASSEQGRYTEAFF. CDR3 DNA: TGCGCCAGCAGCGAACAGGGGCGTTACACTGAAGCTTTCTTT. The whole variable domain, filled in from reference TRBV5-1 and TRBJ1-1, reads KAGVTQTPRYLIKTRGQQVTLSCSPISGHRSVSWYQQTPGQGLQFLFEYFSETQRNKGNFPGRFSGRQFSNSRSEMNVSTLELGDSALYLCASSEQGRYTEAFFGQGTRLTVV.